The T cell receptor beta chain under discussion was sequenced for a study of T cell responses to AZD1222 COVID-19 vaccine. Overall study findings and caveats: In all cases, repertoires were sampled only after the peak T cell response. Donors were chiefly white British, with a greater number of females, and clonal diversity was perhaps underestimated. The span of vaccine-associated CD4 TCRs extended across spike, with dominance at 160-218 and 743-854.

Sequencing used immunoSEQ multiplex PCR; TCRdb keeps in-frame clones, though not all of them. The sample has under 150,000 clones, 70% to 90% seen once; the top ten hold under 4.5%. This CDR3 contains 14 residues. Germline trimming cut 5 bases from V and 3 bases from J; bases unmatched to any gene: 4. Germline CDR1 MNHEY, CDR2 SVGEGT. This clone is a singleton in its sample. The antigen is not known. V usage is TRBV6-2 or TRBV6-3 and J usage is TRBJ2-7; 10 bases are a match to TRBD2. This sequence was found in an adult in good health. The sequenced sample was peripheral blood, obtained on day 0 of MenACWY control vaccination. Here the CDR3 DNA reads TGTGCCAGCAGTCGCCAGCGGGGGGGCTACGAGCAGTACTTC. Residues: CASSRQRGGYEQYF.